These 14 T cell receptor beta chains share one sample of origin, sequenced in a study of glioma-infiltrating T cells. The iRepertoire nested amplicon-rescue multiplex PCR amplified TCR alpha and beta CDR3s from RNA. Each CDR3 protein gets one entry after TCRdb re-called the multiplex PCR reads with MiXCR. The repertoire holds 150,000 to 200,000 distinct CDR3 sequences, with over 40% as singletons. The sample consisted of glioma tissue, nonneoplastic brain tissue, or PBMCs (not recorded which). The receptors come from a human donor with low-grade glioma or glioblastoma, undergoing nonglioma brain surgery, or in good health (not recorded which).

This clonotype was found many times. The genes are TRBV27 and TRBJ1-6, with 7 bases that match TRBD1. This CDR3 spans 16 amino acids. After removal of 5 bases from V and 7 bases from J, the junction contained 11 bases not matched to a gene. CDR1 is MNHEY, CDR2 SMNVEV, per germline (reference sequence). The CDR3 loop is CASSPSAGQINSPLHF. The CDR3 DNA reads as TGTGCCAGCAGTCCCTCCGCGGGACAGATAAATTCACCCCTCCACTTT.

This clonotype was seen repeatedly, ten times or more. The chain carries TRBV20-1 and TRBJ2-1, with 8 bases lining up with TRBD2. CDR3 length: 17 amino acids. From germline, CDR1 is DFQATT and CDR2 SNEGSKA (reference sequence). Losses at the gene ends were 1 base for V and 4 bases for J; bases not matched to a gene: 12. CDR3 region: CSARVPAGDAMYNEQFF. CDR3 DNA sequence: TGCAGTGCTAGAGTACCAGCGGGAGATGCAATGTACAATGAGCAGTTCTTC.

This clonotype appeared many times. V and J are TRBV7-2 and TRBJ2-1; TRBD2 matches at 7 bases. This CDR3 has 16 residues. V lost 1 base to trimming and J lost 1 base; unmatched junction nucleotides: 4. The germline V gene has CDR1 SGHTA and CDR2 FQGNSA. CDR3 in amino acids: CASSLEVGRSYNEQFF. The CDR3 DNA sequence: TGTGCCAGCAGCTTAGAGGTCGGGAGGTCCTACAATGAGCAGTTCTTC.

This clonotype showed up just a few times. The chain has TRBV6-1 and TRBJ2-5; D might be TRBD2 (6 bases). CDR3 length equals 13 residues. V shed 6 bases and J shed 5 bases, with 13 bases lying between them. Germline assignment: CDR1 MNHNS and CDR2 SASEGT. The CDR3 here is CASRGKGTETQYF. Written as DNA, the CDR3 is TGTGCCAGCAGAGGCAAAGGGACTGAGACCCAGTACTTC.

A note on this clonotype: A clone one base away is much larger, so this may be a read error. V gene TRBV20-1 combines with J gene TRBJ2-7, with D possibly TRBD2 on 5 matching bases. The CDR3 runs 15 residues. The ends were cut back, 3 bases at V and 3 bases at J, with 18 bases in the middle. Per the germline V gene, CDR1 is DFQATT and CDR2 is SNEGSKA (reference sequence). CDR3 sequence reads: CSARPLTGTCYEQYF. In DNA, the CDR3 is TGCAGTGCTAGGCCCTTGACGGGAACTTGCTACGAGCAGTACTTC.

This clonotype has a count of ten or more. The CDR3 reads CASSSTSANYGYTF. The CDR3 bases are TGTGCCAGCAGTTCGACTAGTGCTAACTATGGCTACACCTTC. V usage is TRBV27 and J usage is TRBJ1-2; unclear D gene. The CDR3 contains 14 residues. CDR1 and CDR2 (germline): MNHEY, SMNVEV (reference sequence). V lost 4 bases, J lost 0 bases, and 9 bases lay in between.

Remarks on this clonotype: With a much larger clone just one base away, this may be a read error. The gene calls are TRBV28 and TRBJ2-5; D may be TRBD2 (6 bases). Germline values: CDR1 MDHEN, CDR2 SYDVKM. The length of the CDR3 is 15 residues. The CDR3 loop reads CASSFSRRGKENQYF. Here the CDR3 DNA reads TGTGCCAGCAGTTTTAGCCGACGGGGGAAAGAGAACCAGTACTTC.

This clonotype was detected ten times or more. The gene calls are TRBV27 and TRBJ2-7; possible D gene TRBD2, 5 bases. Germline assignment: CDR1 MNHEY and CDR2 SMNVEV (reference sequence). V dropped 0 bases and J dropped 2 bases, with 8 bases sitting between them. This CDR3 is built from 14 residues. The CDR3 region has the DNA TGTGCCAGCAGTTTATCGATAGCGACCTACGAGCAGTACTTC. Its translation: CASSLSIATYEQYF.

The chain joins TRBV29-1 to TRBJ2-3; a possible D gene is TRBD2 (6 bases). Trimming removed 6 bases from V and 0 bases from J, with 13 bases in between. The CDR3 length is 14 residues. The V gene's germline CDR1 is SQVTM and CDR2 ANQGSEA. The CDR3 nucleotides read TGCAGCGTGGGGACTTTTGCTAGCACAGATACGCAGTATTTT. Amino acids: CSVGTFASTDTQYF.

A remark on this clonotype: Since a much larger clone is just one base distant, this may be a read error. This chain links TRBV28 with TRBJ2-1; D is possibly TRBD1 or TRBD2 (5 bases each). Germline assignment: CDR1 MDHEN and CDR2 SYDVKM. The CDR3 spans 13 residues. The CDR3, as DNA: TGTGCCAGCAGAACGGGACCTCGCAATGAGAAGTTCTTC. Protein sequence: CASRTGPRNEKFF.

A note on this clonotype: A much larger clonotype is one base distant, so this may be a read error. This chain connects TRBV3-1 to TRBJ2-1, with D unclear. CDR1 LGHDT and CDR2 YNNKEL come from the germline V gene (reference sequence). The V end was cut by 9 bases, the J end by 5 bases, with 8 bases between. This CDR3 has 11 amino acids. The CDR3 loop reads CARRRNNEQFF. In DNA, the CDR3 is TGTGCCAGGAGGCGGAACAATGAGCAGTTCTTC.

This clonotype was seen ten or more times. The CDR3 nucleotides read TGCAGTGCTAACTCGAACACTGAAGCTTTCTTT. Its translation: CSANSNTEAFF. V usage is TRBV20-1 and J usage is TRBJ1-1, with D unresolved. Germline CDR1 DFQATT, CDR2 SNEGSKA (reference sequence). The V and J ends lost 4 bases and 1 base respectively, with 4 bases between them. The CDR3 loop spans 11 amino acids.

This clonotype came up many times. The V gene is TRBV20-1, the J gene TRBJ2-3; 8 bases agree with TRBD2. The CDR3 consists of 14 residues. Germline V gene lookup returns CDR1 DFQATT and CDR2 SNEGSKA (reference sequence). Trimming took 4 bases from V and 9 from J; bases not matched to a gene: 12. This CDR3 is CSAIPLSGSGTQYF. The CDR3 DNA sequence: TGCAGTGCTATACCATTAAGCGGGAGTGGCACGCAGTATTTT.

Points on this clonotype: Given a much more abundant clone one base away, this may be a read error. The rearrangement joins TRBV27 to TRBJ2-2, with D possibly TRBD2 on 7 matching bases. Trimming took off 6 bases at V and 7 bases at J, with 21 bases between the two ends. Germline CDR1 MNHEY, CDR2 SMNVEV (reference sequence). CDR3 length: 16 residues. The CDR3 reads CASRGKGGRTVGELFF. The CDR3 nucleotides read TGTGCCAGCAGGGGAAAGGGGGGGAGGACGGTCGGGGAGCTGTTTTTT.